This entry concerns a single T cell receptor (beta chain). Its target is unknown. Using immunoSEQ multiplex PCR, the repertoire was profiled, and TCRdb retains in-frame clones only, with some absent. The repertoire holds approximately 50,000 clones, with more than 75% as singletons. The data were taken from a study of a mutant IDH1 vaccine in newly diagnosed glioma. In the study overall: Initiation of the vaccine course occurred 4-6 weeks after radiotherapy alone, or alongside temozolomide cycles.

V was pared by 5 bases and J by 5 bases, with 15 bases between. The CDR3 has 14 residues. Looked up from germline, CDR1 is SGHTA and CDR2 is FQGNSA. Time point specified: week 23, last vaccination. A single vaccine dose contained 300 ug of mutant IDH1 20-mer peptide, and topical imiquimod was used with it. This TCR was recovered from a middle-aged man with glioma. The J gene is TRBJ1-1, the V gene TRBV7-2, with D possibly being TRBD1 (6 bases). Source: PBMCs, taken from a glioma patient whose treatment included an IDH1 peptide vaccine. In DNA form, the CDR3 reads TGTGCCAGCAGCCTAGGGGGGGGAGGGACTGAAGCTTTCTTT. This gives the protein CASSLGGGGTEAFF.